The entry below gives a single TCR beta chain sequence along with its context. The data derive from a study of OX40 agonist ivuxolimab in advanced cancers. Assay used: immunoSEQ multiplex PCR; TCRdb lists only in-frame clones, some missing. In the table there are 60,000 to 100,000 clones, 94% of which are singletons. The V and J ends lost 3 bases and 2 bases, in that order; junction bases with no gene match: 9. This CDR3 has 17 amino acids. CDR1 and CDR2 (germline): WSHSY, SAAADI. Sequences were derived from CD4+ or CD8+ T cells sorted from blood, sampled in a trial of the OX40 agonist ivuxolimab. The clonotype was recovered from an adult with an advanced solid tumor such as melanoma, head and neck, liver or kidney cancer. The rearrangement joins TRBV10-2 to TRBJ2-3, with 9 bases fitting TRBD2. The CDR3 coding sequence is TGCGCCAGCAGTGACGCCGGGAGCGGGGGGCCCACAGATACGCAGTATTTT. Its protein is CASSDAGSGGPTDTQYF.